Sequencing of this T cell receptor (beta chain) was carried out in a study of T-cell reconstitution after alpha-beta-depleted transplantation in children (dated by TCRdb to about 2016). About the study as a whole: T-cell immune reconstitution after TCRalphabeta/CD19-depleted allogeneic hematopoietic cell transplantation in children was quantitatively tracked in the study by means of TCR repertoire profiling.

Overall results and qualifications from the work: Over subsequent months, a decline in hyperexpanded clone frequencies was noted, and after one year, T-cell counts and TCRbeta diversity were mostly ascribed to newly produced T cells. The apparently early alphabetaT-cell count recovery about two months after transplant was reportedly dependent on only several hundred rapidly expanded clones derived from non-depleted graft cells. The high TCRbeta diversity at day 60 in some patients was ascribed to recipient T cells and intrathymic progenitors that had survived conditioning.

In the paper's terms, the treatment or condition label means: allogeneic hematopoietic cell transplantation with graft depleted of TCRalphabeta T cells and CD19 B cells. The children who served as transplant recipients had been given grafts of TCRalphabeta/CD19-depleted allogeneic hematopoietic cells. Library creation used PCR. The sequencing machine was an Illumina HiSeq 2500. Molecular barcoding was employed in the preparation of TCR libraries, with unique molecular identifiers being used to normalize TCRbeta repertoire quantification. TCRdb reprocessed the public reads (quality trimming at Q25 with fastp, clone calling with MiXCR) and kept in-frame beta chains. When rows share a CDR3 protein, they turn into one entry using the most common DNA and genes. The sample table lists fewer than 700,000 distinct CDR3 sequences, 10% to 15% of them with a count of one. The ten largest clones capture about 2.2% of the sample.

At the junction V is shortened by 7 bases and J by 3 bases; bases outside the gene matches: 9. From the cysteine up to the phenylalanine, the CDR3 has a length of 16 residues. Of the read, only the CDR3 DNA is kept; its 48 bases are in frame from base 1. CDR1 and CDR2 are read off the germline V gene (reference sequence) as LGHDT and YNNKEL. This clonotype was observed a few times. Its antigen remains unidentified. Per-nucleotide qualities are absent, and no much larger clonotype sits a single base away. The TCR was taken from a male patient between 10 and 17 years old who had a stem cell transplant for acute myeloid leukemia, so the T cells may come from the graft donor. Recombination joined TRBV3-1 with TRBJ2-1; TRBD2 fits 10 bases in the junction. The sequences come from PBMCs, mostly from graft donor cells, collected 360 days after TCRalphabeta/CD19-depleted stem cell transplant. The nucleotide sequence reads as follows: TGTGCCAGCAACGCCCGACTAGCGGGTAACTACAATGAGCAGTTCTTC. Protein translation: CASNARLAGNYNEQFF.